The 9 T cell receptor beta chains in this list originate from one sample, sequenced in a study of shared clonotypes between healthy human individuals. Naive CD8 populations comprised CD45RO-negative cells positively selected for CCR7, excluding terminally differentiated effector memory CD45RA+ cells. Sequenced by immunoSEQ multiplex PCR; TCRdb stores in-frame clones only, minus some. The top ten hold around 1.7% of the sample, which has roughly 2.1 million clones, under 95% seen once. Specimen: naive CD8+ T cells from PBMCs. These receptor sequences come from a man between 18 and 29 years old in good health. Some clones in this sample may be carry-over from other donors' samples.

This clone was seen just once. Written as DNA, the CDR3 is TGTGCCATCAGTGAGGTGGCGGCCGTTTGGCCCCAGCATTTT. This codes for CAISEVAAVWPQHF. The chain recombines TRBV10-3 with TRBJ1-5; D is unresolved. The germline gives CDR1 ENHRY, CDR2 SYGVKD. The CDR3 runs to 14 residues. Trimming took 2 bases from V and 9 from J, leaving 14 bases between them.

Turning to this clone: This sample also contains other DNA sequences that code for the same CDR3. The rearrangement uses TRBV29-1 and TRBJ2-7; 11 bases match TRBD2. The CDR3 has 11 residues. V shed 5 bases and J 7 bases; nucleotides not matched to a gene: 1. Per the germline V gene, CDR1 is SQVTM and CDR2 is ANQGSEA. CDR3 sequence: CSVRLAGEQYF. CDR3 nucleotide sequence: TGCAGCGTTAGACTAGCGGGGGAGCAGTACTTC.

The chain joins TRBV11-3 to TRBJ2-1; D may be TRBD1 or TRBD2 (6 bases each). The CDR3 has 16 amino acids. The V end lost 5 bases, the J end lost 1 base, and 15 bases lay between the germline ends. Germline V CDR1 and CDR2: SGHNT, YENEEA. For the CDR3, the DNA is TGTGCCAGCAGCACCACCTCGGGGGCTTCCTACAATGAGCAGTTCTTC. This sequence encodes CASSTTSGASYNEQFF.

V is TRBV6-6 and J is TRBJ2-1; D call uncertain. The CDR3 has 16 residues. Germline V gives CDR1 MNHNY, CDR2 SVGAGI (reference sequence). V lost 5 bases to trimming and J lost 0 bases, with 14 bases between them. The DNA for the CDR3 is TGTGCCAGCAGTGGCCCTACCCAGAACTCCTACAATGAGCAGTTCTTC. This translates into CASSGPTQNSYNEQFF.

The CDR3 bases are TGTGCCAGTAGTTACATGGATGGCTACACCTTC. Encoded protein: CASSYMDGYTF. The rearrangement uses TRBV19 and TRBJ1-2; D uncertain. Germline CDR1 and CDR2: LNHDA and SQIVND (reference sequence). With 5 bases removed from V and 6 bases from J, the gap between germline ends came to 7 bases. The CDR3 extends over 11 amino acids. Together with reference TRBV19 and TRBJ1-2, the CDR3 gives the full variable domain: DGGITQSPKYLFRKEGQNVTLSCEQNLNHDAMYWYRQDPGQGLRLIYYSQIVNDFQKGDIAEGYSVSREKKESFPLTVTSAQKNPTAFYLCASSYMDGYTFGSGTRLTVV.

V usage is TRBV30 and J usage is TRBJ1-4; perhaps TRBD1 as D (5 bases). The CDR3 loop spans 12 amino acids. Germline V CDR1 and CDR2: GTSNPN, SVGIG (reference sequence). Deletions cut 5 bases from V and 5 bases from J, with 9 bases between. The CDR3 bases are TGTGCCTGGGACAGCATCAATGAAAAACTGTTTTTT. Translation gives CAWDSINEKLFF.

The V gene is TRBV27, the J gene TRBJ2-4; no definite D call. Trimming shortened V by 5 bases and J by 5 bases, and 13 bases separated the two germline ends. Germline V CDR1 and CDR2: MNHEY, SMNVEV (reference sequence). There are 14 residues in the CDR3. The CDR3 is CASSPMGFENIQYF. In DNA form, the CDR3 reads TGTGCCAGCAGTCCCATGGGGTTTGAAAACATTCAGTACTTC.

This clone was recorded a few times. The rearrangement links TRBV7-9 to TRBJ2-7; D is unclear. The ends were cut back, 1 base at V and 5 bases at J, with 9 bases in the middle. The CDR3 runs to 13 residues. The germline CDR1 and CDR2 sequences are SEHNR and FQNEAQ (reference sequence). The CDR3 loop is CASSLGGSDEQYF. Written as DNA, the CDR3 is TGTGCCAGCAGCTTAGGGGGTTCCGACGAGCAGTACTTC.

This chain connects TRBV7-9 to TRBJ2-1, with unresolved D. Germline CDR1 and CDR2: SEHNR and FQNEAQ (reference sequence). V was trimmed by 3 bases and J by 4 bases, leaving 7 bases between them. CDR3 length: 13 residues. In DNA form, the CDR3 reads TGTGCCAGCAGCTTCTTAGGGTACAATGAGCAGTTCTTC. Protein sequence: CASSFLGYNEQFF.